The next 14 T cell receptor beta chains were all read from a single sample in a study of siplizumab effects on memory and regulatory T cells. Only in-frame clones appear in the TCRdb table, and some are missing; sequencing was by immunoSEQ multiplex PCR. The sample includes about 100,000 clones, around 94% of them seen just once. The material sequenced was non-Treg CD4+ T cells sorted from blood. These receptor sequences come from a human donor in good health.

In this sample, this clone turned up once. The chain carries TRBV18 and TRBJ1-1; D remains unclear. Trimming took 1 base from V and 1 from J, leaving 10 bases between them. In germline, CDR1 is KGHSH, CDR2 LQKENI. The CDR3 has 15 residues. Here the CDR3 DNA reads TGTGCCAGCTCACCACTTTTTGGCAAGAACACTGAAGCTTTCTTT. Its translation: CASSPLFGKNTEAFF.

This clone was seen a single time. The chain has TRBV27 and TRBJ2-5, with D possibly being TRBD2 (7 bases). CDR3 length equals 18 residues. The germline V gene encodes CDR1 MNHEY and CDR2 SMNVEV (reference sequence). With 0 bases removed from V and 2 bases from J, the gap between germline ends came to 19 bases. The CDR3 spells CASSLSPLGAGEQETQYF. As DNA, the CDR3 is TGTGCCAGCAGTTTATCCCCCCTGGGGGCGGGAGAACAAGAGACCCAGTACTTC.

V gene TRBV12-1 combines with J gene TRBJ2-7; the D call in the table, TRBD1, was not verified against the DNA. TRBV12-1 is a known pseudogene. CDR3 length equals 14 residues. Here the CDR3 DNA reads TGTGCCAGCAGCTCACCTTGTTACAACGACGAGCAGTACTTC. The encoded protein is CASSSPCYNDEQYF.

CDR3 region: CASSPGTAVYEQYF. In DNA, the CDR3 is TGCGCCAGCAGCCCCGGGACCGCAGTCTACGAGCAGTACTTC. V usage is TRBV5-1 and J usage is TRBJ2-7; D tentatively fits TRBD1 or TRBD2 (5 bases each). This CDR3 region has 14 residues. V shed 4 bases and J shed 3 bases, with 14 bases lying between them. Germline V CDR1 and CDR2: SGHRS, YFSETQ.

This clone was detected once. The V gene is TRBV28, the J gene TRBJ1-4, with 8 bases identical to TRBD1. The V gene end was trimmed by 6 bases and the J gene end by 1 base; junction bases not matched to a gene: 13. Per the germline V gene, CDR1 is MDHEN and CDR2 is SYDVKM. There are 18 residues in the CDR3. The CDR3 here is CASRPRAGGRRTNEKLFF. The DNA for the CDR3 is TGTGCCAGCAGACCTAGGGCAGGGGGCCGGAGAACTAATGAAAAACTGTTTTTT.

V is TRBV11-2 and J is TRBJ2-4, with TRBD1 matching 9 bases. The V gene's germline CDR1 is SGHAT and CDR2 FQNNGV. The trim removed 5 bases at V and 5 bases at J, leaving 4 bases unmatched. CDR3 length equals 14 residues. The CDR3 DNA follows: TGTGCCAGCAGCGTACGGGACAGGGAAAACATTCAGTACTTC. It translates to CASSVRDRENIQYF.

The table lists this clone with a few counts. CDR3 sequence reads: CASSSLGRSATDTQYF. The CDR3 DNA follows: TGTGCCAGCAGCTCTCTGGGGCGATCCGCCACAGATACGCAGTATTTT. The V gene is TRBV7-6, the J gene TRBJ2-3; D is possibly TRBD1 (5 bases). Germline V lookup: CDR1 SGHVS, CDR2 FNYEAQ. The CDR3 is made up of 16 amino acids. Deletions cut 4 bases from V and 2 bases from J, with 16 bases between.

The chain employs TRBV4-1 and TRBJ1-1, with 8 bases matching TRBD1. V shed 4 bases and J 0 bases; nucleotides not matched to a gene: 7. CDR1 and CDR2 (germline): MGHRA, YSYEKL. The CDR3 is made up of 16 amino acids. Here the CDR3 DNA reads TGCGCCAGCAGCCCTGGACAGGGAAGAATGAACACTGAAGCTTTCTTT. This gives the protein CASSPGQGRMNTEAFF.

This clone is a singleton in its sample. The chain couples TRBV6-5 to TRBJ2-3; TRBD1 agrees at 7 bases. Trimming removed 0 bases from V and 11 bases from J; junction bases left unmatched: 14. The CDR3 is 16 residues long. The germline V gene has CDR1 MNHEY and CDR2 SVGAGI. CDR3 DNA sequence: TGTGCCAGCAGTTACTCGATATTCCGGACAGGACGGAAGCAGTATTTT. Its translation is CASSYSIFRTGRKQYF.

V is TRBV19 and J is TRBJ1-4; D is unclear. CDR3 length: 13 residues. Trimming shortened V by 4 bases and J by 8 bases, and 11 bases separated the two germline ends. The V gene's germline CDR1 is LNHDA and CDR2 SQIVND (reference sequence). In nucleotides, the CDR3 is TGTGCCAGTAGTACCCGGGCTTCGGAAAAACTGTTTTTT. Protein product: CASSTRASEKLFF.

This clone was counted only a few times. The chain carries TRBV28 and TRBJ1-4; the match to TRBD1 covers 11 bases. Germline values: CDR1 MDHEN, CDR2 SYDVKM. The V segment lost 7 bases and the J segment 2 bases; nucleotides outside the gene matches: 3. The CDR3 covers 15 residues. CDR3 nucleotides: TGTGCCAGCAAAGGGGACAGGGGGACTAATGAAAAACTGTTTTTT. Translation: CASKGDRGTNEKLFF.

The chain employs TRBV5-8 and TRBJ2-7, with 12 nucleotides matching TRBD2. CDR1 SGHTS and CDR2 YDEGEE come from the germline V gene. After removal of 2 bases from V and 4 bases from J, the junction contained 1 base not matched to a gene. The CDR3 covers 14 residues. This CDR3 is CASSLTSGRYEQYF. Written as DNA, the CDR3 is TGTGCCAGCAGCTTAACTAGCGGGAGGTACGAGCAGTACTTC.

The genes are TRBV28 and TRBJ2-7; D assignment may be TRBD1 or TRBD2 (5 bases each). V lost 2 bases to trimming and J lost 1 base, with 21 bases between them. CDR1 is MDHEN and CDR2 is SYDVKM in the germline V gene. This CDR3 has 18 amino acids. The CDR3 DNA follows: TGTGCCAGCAGTTTAAGCTCGACCCGGGACGGAAATTCCTACGAGCAGTACTTC. It codes for CASSLSSTRDGNSYEQYF. The complete variable domain, with remaining parts taken from reference TRBV28 and TRBJ2-7, reads DVKVTQSSRYLVKRTGEKVFLECVQDMDHENMFWYRQDPGLGLRLIYFSYDVKMKEKGDIPEGYSVSREKKERFSLILESASTNQTSMYLCASSLSSTRDGNSYEQYFGPGTRLTVT.

V gene TRBV28 combines with J gene TRBJ1-1; D possibly corresponds to TRBD1 (6 bases). This CDR3 contains 12 residues. Per germline, CDR1 MDHEN and CDR2 SYDVKM. Trimming left V 6 bases short and J 11 bases short, with 16 bases between. The CDR3: CASSRTGLGAFF. CDR3 in DNA: TGTGCCAGCAGCCGCACAGGGCTAGGGGCTTTCTTT.